One sample yielded the 3 T cell receptor beta chains listed below, sequenced in a study of cytomegalovirus exposure and HLA in healthy donors. TCRdb's table, derived via immunoSEQ multiplex PCR, lists solely in-frame clones and lacks some. The table includes roughly 68,000 clones, about 96% detected once. Sequences were obtained from PBMCs. The receptors stem from a man younger than 30 in good health and CMV-seronegative.

The V and J genes are TRBV27 and TRBJ1-4; 7 nucleotides match TRBD1. Trimming took 4 bases from V and 7 from J; bases not matched to a gene: 9. The germline V gene has CDR1 MNHEY and CDR2 SMNVEV (reference sequence). The CDR3 loop spans 15 amino acids. CDR3: CASSYGGGGGEKLFF. CDR3 sequence (DNA): TGTGCCAGCAGTTACGGAGGGGGCGGTGGTGAAAAACTGTTTTTT.

This chain joins TRBV16 and TRBJ2-1; 11 bases line up with TRBD1. V shed 0 bases, J shed 3 bases, and the junction held 4 bases outside the gene matches. The CDR3 is 17 amino acids. Germline assignment: CDR1 KGHSY and CDR2 FQNENV. DNA of the CDR3: TGTGCCAGCAGCCAATCCTCCGGGACAGGGGGCTACAATGAGCAGTTCTTC. Its protein is CASSQSSGTGGYNEQFF.

This chain joins TRBV6-5 and TRBJ2-7, with D possibly TRBD2 on 5 matching bases. The germline V gene has CDR1 MNHEY and CDR2 SVGAGI. The CDR3 has 15 amino acids. V lost 5 bases, J lost 3 bases, and 17 bases lay in between. CDR3 bases: TGTGCCAGCAGTAGATACCGGGATTCCGACTACGAGCAGTACTTC. Amino acid sequence: CASSRYRDSDYEQYF.